The 10 T cell receptor beta chains listed next were all sequenced from one sample in a study of blood T cell repertoires in COVID-19. Some clones are missing from TCRdb's copy, which holds only in-frame ones; the method was immunoSEQ multiplex PCR. The data show under 200,000 clones, 89% seen once. Material for sequencing was PBMCs or T cells enriched from blood (not recorded which). All receptors come from a woman younger than 35 who had recovered from COVID-19.

The rearrangement uses TRBV30 and TRBJ2-3; 7 nucleotides line up with TRBD1. The germline gives CDR1 GTSNPN, CDR2 SVGIG (reference sequence). The CDR3 covers 14 residues. V lost 2 bases to trimming and J lost 6 bases; unmatched junction nucleotides: 8. For the CDR3, the DNA is TGTGCCTGGAGTCCCCCAGGGGGTATTGATACGCAGTATTTT. Its translation is CAWSPPGGIDTQYF.

V and J are TRBV10-1 and TRBJ2-7, with D perhaps TRBD2 (5 bases). V was shortened by 3 bases and J by 3 bases, with 12 bases between the two germline ends. CDR3 length: 14 residues. Germline CDR1 WNHNN, CDR2 SYGVQD (reference sequence). Here the CDR3 reads CASSDPGAGYEQYF. Written as DNA, the CDR3 is TGCGCCAGCAGTGACCCAGGTGCGGGCTACGAGCAGTACTTC.

This clone has only a few counts. The chain combines TRBV5-6 with TRBJ2-7; D perhaps matches TRBD1 (6 bases). Between the trimmed V and J ends, which lost 4 bases and 0 bases, there was a span of 11 bases. Per germline, CDR1 SGHDT and CDR2 YYEEEE. CDR3 size: 14 residues. The CDR3: CASSPQGSSYEQYF. For the CDR3, the DNA is TGTGCCAGCAGCCCGCAGGGGAGCTCCTACGAGCAGTACTTC.

The sample holds one count of this clone. The chain combines TRBV3-1 (or the pseudogene TRBV3-2) with TRBJ1-6; no reliable D call. There are 17 residues in the CDR3. Trimming removed 1 base at V and 0 bases at J, with 10 bases between. Germline V gene sequence: CDR1 LGHDT, CDR2 YNNKEL (reference sequence). The CDR3 loop is CASSQVLGSSYNSPLHF. The CDR3 nucleotides are TGTGCCAGCAGCCAAGTTCTCGGGAGCTCCTATAATTCACCCCTCCACTTT.

The rearrangement links TRBV30 to TRBJ1-1; TRBD1 aligns across 9 bases. The CDR3 sequence is 13 residues long. V gave up 4 bases and J gave up 1 base; unmatched junction bases: 1. The germline gives CDR1 GTSNPN, CDR2 SVGIG (reference sequence). CDR3 in amino acids: CAWNRGQNTEAFF. The DNA for the CDR3 is TGTGCCTGGAACAGGGGGCAGAACACTGAAGCTTTCTTT.

As regards this clone: Other nucleotide sequences from this sample produce the same CDR3. The CDR3 loop reads CASSIGGGGNTEAFF. CDR3 bases: TGTGCCAGTAGTATAGGGGGTGGGGGCAACACTGAAGCTTTCTTT. The chain links TRBV19 to TRBJ1-1; possible D gene TRBD1, 6 bases. The CDR3 length is 15 residues. The V end was cut by 1 base, the J end by 2 bases, with 11 bases between. CDR1 is LNHDA and CDR2 is SQIVND in the germline V gene (reference sequence).

This chain links TRBV19 with TRBJ2-1; 8 nucleotides align to TRBD1. The CDR3 runs to 13 residues. V shed 11 bases and J 4 bases; nucleotides not matched to a gene: 7. Per germline, CDR1 LNHDA and CDR2 SQIVND (reference sequence). The CDR3 region has the DNA TGTGCCTCGAGGGACAGGAGTTACAATGAGCAGTTCTTC. Residues: CASRDRSYNEQFF.

The CDR3 region is CASRMTGDYGYTF. Written as DNA, the CDR3 is TGTGCCAGCAGAATGACAGGGGACTATGGCTACACCTTC. This chain connects TRBV28 to TRBJ1-2; 8 nucleotides agree with TRBD1. CDR3 size: 13 residues. Germline V gene sequence: CDR1 MDHEN, CDR2 SYDVKM. Germline trimming cut 6 bases from V and 3 bases from J; bases unmatched to any gene: 3.

This clone was picked up one time. The CDR3 DNA is TGTGCCAGCAGCCCCAACCCGGGACAGAAGAACACCGGGGAGCTGTTTTTT. Protein product: CASSPNPGQKNTGELFF. The V and J genes are TRBV3-1 (or the pseudogene TRBV3-2) and TRBJ2-2, with TRBD1 matching over 7 bases. The CDR3 is 17 residues long. V shed 4 bases and J 1 base; nucleotides not matched to a gene: 9. The germline gives CDR1 LGHDT, CDR2 YNNKEL (reference sequence).

The chain uses TRBV5-1 and TRBJ1-2; 9 positions match TRBD1. CDR3 length: 15 amino acids. Germline trimming cut 1 base from V and 0 bases from J; bases unmatched to any gene: 1. CDR1 and CDR2 (germline): SGHRS, YFSETQ. The DNA for the CDR3 is TGCGCCAGCAGCTTGACAGGGGGCACTAACTATGGCTACACCTTC. Encoded protein: CASSLTGGTNYGYTF.